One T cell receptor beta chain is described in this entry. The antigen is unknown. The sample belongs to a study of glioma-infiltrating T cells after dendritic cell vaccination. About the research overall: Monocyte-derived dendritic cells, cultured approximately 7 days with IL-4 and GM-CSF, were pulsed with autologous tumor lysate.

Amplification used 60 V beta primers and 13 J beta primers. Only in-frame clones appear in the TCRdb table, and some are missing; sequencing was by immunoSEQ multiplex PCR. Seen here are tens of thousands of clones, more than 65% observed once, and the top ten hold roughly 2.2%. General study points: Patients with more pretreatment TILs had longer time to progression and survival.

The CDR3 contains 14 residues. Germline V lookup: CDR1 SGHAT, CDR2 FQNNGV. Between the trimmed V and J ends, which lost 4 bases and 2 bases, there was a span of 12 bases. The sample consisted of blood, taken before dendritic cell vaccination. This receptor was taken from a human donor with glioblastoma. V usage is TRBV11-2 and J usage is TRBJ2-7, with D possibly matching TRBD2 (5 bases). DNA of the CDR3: TGTGCCAGCAGCTCCCCGCGGAGGACCTACGAGCAGTACGTC. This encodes CASSSPRRTYEQYV.